This TCR beta chain emerged from a study of PD-1 blockade in classical Hodgkin lymphoma. About the study: A 3 mg/kg intravenous dose of nivolumab was received by patients every 2 weeks. General observations from the study: By C4D1, CD4+ diversity increased significantly, especially in complete responders. Patients who began taking nivolumab under 1 year after ASCT were left out.

Time point given: cycle 4 day 1 (C4D1), after 6 weeks of nivolumab. Every patient experienced relapse after autologous stem cell transplantation, and brentuximab vedotin exposure varied. The repertoire was sequenced with immunoSEQ multiplex PCR; TCRdb's copy has only in-frame clones and lacks some. Of 27,000 or so clones listed, over 55% are singletons. The V and J ends lost 1 base and 6 bases respectively, with 13 bases between them. Per germline, CDR1 SGHAT and CDR2 FQNNGV. There are 15 residues in the CDR3. Only one count was recorded for this clone. Its antigen is unknown. The starting material was peripheral blood mononuclear cells (PBMCs), obtained before the fourth cycle of nivolumab. The receptor was derived from a human donor with classical Hodgkin lymphoma. The V and J genes are TRBV11-2 and TRBJ2-1; tentative D call: TRBD2 (6 bases). The CDR3 DNA is TGTGCCAGCAGCTTAGGGGGGACTGGAGCCAATGAGCAGTTCTTC. Its protein product is CASSLGGTGANEQFF.